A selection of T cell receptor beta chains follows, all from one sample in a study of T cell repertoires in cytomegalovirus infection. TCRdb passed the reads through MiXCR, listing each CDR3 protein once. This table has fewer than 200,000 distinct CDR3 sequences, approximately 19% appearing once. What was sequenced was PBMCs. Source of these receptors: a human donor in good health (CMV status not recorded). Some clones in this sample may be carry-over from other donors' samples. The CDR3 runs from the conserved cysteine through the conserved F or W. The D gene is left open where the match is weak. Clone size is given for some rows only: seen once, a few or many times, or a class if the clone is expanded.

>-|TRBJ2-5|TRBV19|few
TGTGCCAGTAGTTTCGTCGGGGAGACCCAGTACTTC
CASSFVGETQYF
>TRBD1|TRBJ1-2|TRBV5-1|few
TGCGCCAGCAGCGTAAGAAGACAGGGGGCGTTTTATGGCTACACCTTC
CASSVRRQGAFYGYTF
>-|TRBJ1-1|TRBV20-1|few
TGCAGTGCCCCAGTGAACACTGAAGCTTTCTTT
CSAPVNTEAFF
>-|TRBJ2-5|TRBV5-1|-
TGCGCCAGCAGCACAGGGACGCACCAAGAGACCCAGTACTTC
CASSTGTHQETQYF
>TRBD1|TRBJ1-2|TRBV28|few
TGTGCCAGTACAGGGGGTAATGGCTACACCTTC
CASTGGNGYTF
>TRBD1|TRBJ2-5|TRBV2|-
TGTGCCAGCAGGAGAGAGGGGGCCCCCCAAGAGACCCAGTACTTC
CASRREGAPQETQYF
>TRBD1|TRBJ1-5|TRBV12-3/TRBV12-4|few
TGTGCCAGCAGTTTAGCAGGGGGACAGGGGGTAGATCAGCCCCAGCATTTT
CASSLAGGQGVDQPQHF
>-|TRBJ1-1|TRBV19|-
TGTGCCAGTAGTATAACAGGGAACACTGAAGCTTTCTTT
CASSITGNTEAFF
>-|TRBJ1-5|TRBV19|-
TGTGCCAGTAGGCAAGATAGTTATAGCAATCAGCCCCAGCATTTT
CASRQDSYSNQPQHF
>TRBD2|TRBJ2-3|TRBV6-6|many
TGTGCCAGCAGTTACTGGAACGGGGGGACTAGCACAGATACGCAGTATTTT
CASSYWNGGTSTDTQYF
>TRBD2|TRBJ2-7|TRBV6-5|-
TGTGCCAGCAGGGTCCTGGGAGGGGAGCAGTACTTC
CASRVLGGEQYF
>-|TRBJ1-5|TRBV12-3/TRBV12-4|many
TGTGCCAGCAGTTTACGGGAAAATCAGCCCCAGCATTTT
CASSLRENQPQHF
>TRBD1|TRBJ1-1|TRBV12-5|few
TGTGCTAGTGGTTTGACAGGGGGGGCCACTGAAGCTTTCTTT
CASGLTGGATEAFF
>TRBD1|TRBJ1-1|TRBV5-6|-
TGTGCCAGCAGCTCGACAGGGGAGTTGGCTGAAGCTTTCTTT
CASSSTGELAEAFF
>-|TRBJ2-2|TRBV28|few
TGTGCCTATGGGAGCGGCACCGGGGAGCTGTTTTTT
CAYGSGTGELFF
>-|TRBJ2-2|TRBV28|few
TGTGCCAGCAGTGTGCCGGGGACCGGGGAGCTGTTTTTT
CASSVPGTGELFF
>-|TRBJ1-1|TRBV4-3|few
TGCGCCAGCAGTAGTTGGGTTGGAGGCACTGAAGCTTTCTTT
CASSSWVGGTEAFF
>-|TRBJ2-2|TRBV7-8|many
TGTGCCAGCAGGGGTTCGACCGGGGAGCTGTTTTTT
CASRGSTGELFF
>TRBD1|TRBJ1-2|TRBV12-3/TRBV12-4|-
TGTGCCACACGCCGGACAGGGGGCGCGAGAGGCTACACCTTC
CATRRTGGARGYTF
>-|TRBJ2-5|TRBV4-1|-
TGCGCCAGCAGCCAAGAGGGACTCCTCCAAGAGACCCAGTACTTC
CASSQEGLLQETQYF
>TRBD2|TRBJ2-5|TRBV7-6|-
TGTGCCAGCAGCCAAGGTCCCAGCGGGAGGGCCGGGGAGATCCAGTACTTC
CASSQGPSGRAGEIQYF
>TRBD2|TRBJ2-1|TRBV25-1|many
TGTGCCAGCTGGGGCGGGACTAAGGCCAATGAGCAGTTCTTC
CASWGGTKANEQFF
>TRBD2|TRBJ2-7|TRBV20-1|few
TGCAGTGGGTCTAGCGGGCCCTCTTACGAGCAGTACTTC
CSGSSGPSYEQYF
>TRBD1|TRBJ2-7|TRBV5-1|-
TGCGCCAGCAGCCAACAGGGGTCCACCTACGAGCAGTACTTC
CASSQQGSTYEQYF
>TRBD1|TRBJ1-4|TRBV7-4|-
TGTGCCAGCAGCTCGGACAGGCGTAATGAAAAACTGTTTTTT
CASSSDRRNEKLFF
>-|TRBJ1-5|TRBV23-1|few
TGCGCCAGCAGTCAATCGTATAACTATAGCAATCAGCCCCAGCATTTT
CASSQSYNYSNQPQHF
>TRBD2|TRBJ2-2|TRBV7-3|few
TGTGCCAGCAGCGGACTAGCGAACACCGGGGAGCTGTTTTTT
CASSGLANTGELFF
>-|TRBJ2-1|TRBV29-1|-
TGCAGTGGATGGGAGAATGAGCAGTTCTTC
CSGWENEQFF
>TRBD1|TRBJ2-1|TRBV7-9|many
TGTGCCAGCAGCTTTCAGACAGGGGATCTGTTCTTC
CASSFQTGDLFF
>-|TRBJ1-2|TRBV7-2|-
TGTGCCAGCAGCTTAGGGGCCTCGGGTGGCTACACCTTC
CASSLGASGGYTF
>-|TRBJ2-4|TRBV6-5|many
TGTGCCAGCAGTTACGGGGGTGAGGTGAACATTCAGTACTTC
CASSYGGEVNIQYF
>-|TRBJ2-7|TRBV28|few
TGTGCCAGCAGTTTGAGTCTCCGGGAGCAGTACTTC
CASSLSLREQYF
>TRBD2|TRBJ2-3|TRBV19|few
TGTGCCAGTAGTATTGGACTAGTCGATACGCAGTATTTT
CASSIGLVDTQYF
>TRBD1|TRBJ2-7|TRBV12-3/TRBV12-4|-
TGTGCCAGCAGTTCCCGGGACAGGGGATGGTACGAGCAGTACTTC
CASSSRDRGWYEQYF
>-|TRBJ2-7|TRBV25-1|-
TGTGCCAGCAGCCGCCCGGACAGCTACGAGCAGTACTTC
CASSRPDSYEQYF
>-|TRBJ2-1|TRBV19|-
TGTGCCAGTAGTATCCCCCCCGTGAAGGAGCAGTTCTTC
CASSIPPVKEQFF
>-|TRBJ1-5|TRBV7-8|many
TGTGCCAGCAGCTTAGCTCATAATCAGCCCCAGCATTTT
CASSLAHNQPQHF
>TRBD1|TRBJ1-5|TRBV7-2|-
TGTGCCAGCAGCTTAGCAACAGGGGGCGCTGAGCCCCAGCATTTT
CASSLATGGAEPQHF
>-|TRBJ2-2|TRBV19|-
TGTGCCAGTAGTGTTACAGGGTCAAACACCGGGGAGCTGTTTTTT
CASSVTGSNTGELFF
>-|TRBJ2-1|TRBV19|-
TGTGCCAGTACCCTGGGGGGCCACCCCAACTACAATGTGCAGTTCTTC
CASTLGGHPNYNVQFF
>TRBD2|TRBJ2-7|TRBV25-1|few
TGTGCCAGCAGTGAAAACCCAGCGGGGGGGCGTGAGGCCTACGAGCAGTACTTC
CASSENPAGGREAYEQYF
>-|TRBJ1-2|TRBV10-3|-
TGTGCCGCGAGTAAGGGGGAGGTTGGCTACACCTTC
CAASKGEVGYTF
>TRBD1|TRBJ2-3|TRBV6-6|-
TGTGCCAGCAGGTTGACAGGGGCCTTTGGGAGCACAGATACGCAGTATTTT
CASRLTGAFGSTDTQYF
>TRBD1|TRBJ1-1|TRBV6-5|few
TGTGCCAGCAGTTCGACAGGGCTTAAGGAGGCTGAAGCTTTCTTT
CASSSTGLKEAEAFF
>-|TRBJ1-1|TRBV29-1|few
TGCAGCGTTGAAGAATCCCCCAACACTGAAGCTTTCTTT
CSVEESPNTEAFF
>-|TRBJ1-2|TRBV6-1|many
TGTGCCAGCAGTGAGTCGCAGGCTAAGATATATGGCTACACCTTC
CASSESQAKIYGYTF